The following is a T cell receptor (beta chain) sequence with its context. This sample was included in a study of T cells after yellow fever vaccination. The CDR3 runs to 15 residues. The germline V and J ends were trimmed by 4 bases and 5 bases, with 18 bases remaining between them. Germline V gene lookup returns CDR1 SGHDT and CDR2 YYEEEE. TCRdb processed the 5' RACE reads anew with MiXCR; each CDR3 protein has one entry. Altogether some 150,000 distinct CDR3 sequences are present, approximately 6.6% being singletons, with the ten largest covering more than 0.6%. The sequence was obtained from a man aged 25 to 40 who received the YFV17D yellow fever vaccine. V gene TRBV5-6 combines with J gene TRBJ2-5, with D possibly being TRBD2 (6 bases). This specimen was CD4+ T cells sorted from PBMCs, taken 10 days after the yellow fever booster vaccination. The CDR3 nucleotides are TGTGCCAGCAGCCCGACCCCGGGGGAACGTGAGACCCAGTACTTC. This encodes CASSPTPGERETQYF.